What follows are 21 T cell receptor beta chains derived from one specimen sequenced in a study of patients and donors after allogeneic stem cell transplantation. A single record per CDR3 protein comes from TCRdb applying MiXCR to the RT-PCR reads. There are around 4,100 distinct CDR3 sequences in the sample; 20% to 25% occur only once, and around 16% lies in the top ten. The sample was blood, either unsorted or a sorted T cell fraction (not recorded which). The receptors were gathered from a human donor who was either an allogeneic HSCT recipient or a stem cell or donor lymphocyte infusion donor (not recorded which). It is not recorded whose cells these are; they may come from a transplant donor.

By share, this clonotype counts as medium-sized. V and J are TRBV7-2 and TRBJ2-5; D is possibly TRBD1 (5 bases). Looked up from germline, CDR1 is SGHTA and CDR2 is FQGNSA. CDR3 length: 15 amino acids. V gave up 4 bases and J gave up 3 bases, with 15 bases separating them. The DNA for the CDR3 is TGTGCCAGCAGCTCTGAAACGACAGCCGAAGAGACCCAGTACTTC. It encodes CASSSETTAEETQYF.

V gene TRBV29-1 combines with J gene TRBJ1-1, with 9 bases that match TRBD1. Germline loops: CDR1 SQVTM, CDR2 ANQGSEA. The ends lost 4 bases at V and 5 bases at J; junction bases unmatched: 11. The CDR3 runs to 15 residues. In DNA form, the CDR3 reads TGCAGCGTTGGCCCGGGACAGGGAGAAGGTACTGAAGCTTTCTTT. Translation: CSVGPGQGEGTEAFF.

Here the CDR3 reads CAIMGPNYGYTF. DNA of the CDR3: TGTGCCATCATGGGACCTAACTATGGCTACACCTTC. V gene TRBV10-3 combines with J gene TRBJ1-2, with D maybe TRBD1 (5 bases). The CDR3 length is 12 residues. Trimming pared 7 bases from V and 0 bases from J, leaving 6 bases between. The germline V gene has CDR1 ENHRY and CDR2 SYGVKD.

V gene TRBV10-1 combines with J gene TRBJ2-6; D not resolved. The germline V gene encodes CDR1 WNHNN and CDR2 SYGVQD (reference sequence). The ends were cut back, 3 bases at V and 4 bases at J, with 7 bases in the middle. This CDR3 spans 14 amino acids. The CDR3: CASSETAGANVLTF. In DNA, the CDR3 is TGCGCCAGCAGTGAAACGGCCGGGGCCAACGTCCTGACTTTC.

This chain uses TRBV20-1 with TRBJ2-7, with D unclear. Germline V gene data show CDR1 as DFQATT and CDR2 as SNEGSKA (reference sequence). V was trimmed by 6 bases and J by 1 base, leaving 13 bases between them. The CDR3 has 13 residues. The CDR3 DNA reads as TGCAGTGCCATGGACCGAACTTCCTACGAGCAGTACGTC. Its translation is CSAMDRTSYEQYV.

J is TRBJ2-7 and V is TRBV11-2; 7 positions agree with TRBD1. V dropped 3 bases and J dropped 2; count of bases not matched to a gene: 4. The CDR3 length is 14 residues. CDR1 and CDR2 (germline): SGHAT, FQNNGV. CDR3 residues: CASSFRDSPYEQYF. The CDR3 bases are TGTGCCAGCAGCTTCCGGGACAGTCCCTACGAGCAGTACTTC.

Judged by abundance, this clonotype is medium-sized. The CDR3 sequence: CASSSTTGGDTQYF. The CDR3 DNA is TGTGCCAGCAGCTCGACGACAGGCGGGGATACGCAGTATTTT. This chain joins TRBV7-2 and TRBJ2-3; D may be TRBD1 (6 bases). Trimming removed 4 bases from V and 6 bases from J, with 14 bases in between. CDR3 length: 14 amino acids. The V gene's germline CDR1 is SGHTA and CDR2 FQGNSA.

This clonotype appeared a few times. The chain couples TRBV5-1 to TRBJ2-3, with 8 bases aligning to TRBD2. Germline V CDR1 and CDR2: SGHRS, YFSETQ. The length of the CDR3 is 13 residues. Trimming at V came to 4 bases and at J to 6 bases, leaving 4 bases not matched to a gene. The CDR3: CASSPGGADTQYF. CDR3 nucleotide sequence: TGCGCCAGCAGCCCCGGGGGGGCTGATACGCAGTATTTT.

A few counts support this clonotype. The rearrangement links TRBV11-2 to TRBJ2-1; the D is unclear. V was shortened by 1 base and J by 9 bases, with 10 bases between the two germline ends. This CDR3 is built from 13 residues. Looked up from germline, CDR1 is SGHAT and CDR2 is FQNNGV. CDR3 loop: CASSLGARGEQFF. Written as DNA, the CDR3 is TGTGCCAGCAGCTTAGGGGCCCGCGGTGAGCAGTTCTTC. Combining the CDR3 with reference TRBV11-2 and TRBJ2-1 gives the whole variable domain EAGVAQSPRYKIIEKRQSVAFWCNPISGHATLYWYQQILGQGPKLLIQFQNNGVVDDSQLPKDRFSAERLKGVDSTLKIQPAKLEDSAVYLCASSLGARGEQFFGPGTRLTVL.

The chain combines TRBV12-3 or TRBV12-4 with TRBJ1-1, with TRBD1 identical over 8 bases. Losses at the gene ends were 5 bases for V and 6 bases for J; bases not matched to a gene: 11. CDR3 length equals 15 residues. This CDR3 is CASSPPGGRKPEAFF. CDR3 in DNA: TGTGCCAGCAGTCCCCCAGGGGGCAGAAAACCTGAAGCTTTCTTT.

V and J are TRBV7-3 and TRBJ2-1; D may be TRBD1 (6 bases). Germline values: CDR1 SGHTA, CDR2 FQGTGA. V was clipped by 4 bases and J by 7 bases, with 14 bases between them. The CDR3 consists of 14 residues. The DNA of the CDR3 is TGTGCCAGCAGCTCGTCCTCAACAGGGAATGAGCAGTTCTTC. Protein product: CASSSSSTGNEQFF.

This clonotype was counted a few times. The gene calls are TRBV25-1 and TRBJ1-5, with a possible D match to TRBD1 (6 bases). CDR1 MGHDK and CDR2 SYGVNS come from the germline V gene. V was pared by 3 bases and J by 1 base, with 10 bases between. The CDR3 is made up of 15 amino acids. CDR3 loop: CASSERGQSNQPQHF. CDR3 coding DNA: TGTGCCAGCAGTGAGAGAGGACAGAGCAATCAGCCCCAGCATTTT.

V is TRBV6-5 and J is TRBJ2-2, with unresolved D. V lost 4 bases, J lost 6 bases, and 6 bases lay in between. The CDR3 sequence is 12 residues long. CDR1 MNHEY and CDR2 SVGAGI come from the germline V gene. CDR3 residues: CASSFLAGELFF. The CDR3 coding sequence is TGTGCCAGCAGTTTTCTAGCCGGGGAGCTGTTTTTT.

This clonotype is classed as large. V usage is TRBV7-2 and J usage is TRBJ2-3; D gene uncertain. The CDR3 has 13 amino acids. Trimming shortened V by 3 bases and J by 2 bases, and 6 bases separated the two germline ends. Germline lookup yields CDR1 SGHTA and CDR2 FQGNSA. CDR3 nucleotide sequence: TGTGCCAGCAGCTTCGGAGCCACAGATACGCAGTATTTT. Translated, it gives CASSFGATDTQYF.

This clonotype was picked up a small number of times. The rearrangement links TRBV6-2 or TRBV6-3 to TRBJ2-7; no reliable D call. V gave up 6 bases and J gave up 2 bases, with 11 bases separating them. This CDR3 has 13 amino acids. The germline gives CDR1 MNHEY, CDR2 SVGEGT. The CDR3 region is CASSSDETYEQYV. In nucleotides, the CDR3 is TGTGCCAGCAGCTCGGATGAGACCTACGAGCAGTACGTC.

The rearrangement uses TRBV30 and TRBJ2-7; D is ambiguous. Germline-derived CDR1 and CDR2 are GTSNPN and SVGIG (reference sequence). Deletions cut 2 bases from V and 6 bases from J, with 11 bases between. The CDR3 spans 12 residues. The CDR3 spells CAWSIPTGEQYF. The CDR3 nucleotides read TGTGCCTGGAGTATTCCCACGGGCGAGCAGTACTTC.

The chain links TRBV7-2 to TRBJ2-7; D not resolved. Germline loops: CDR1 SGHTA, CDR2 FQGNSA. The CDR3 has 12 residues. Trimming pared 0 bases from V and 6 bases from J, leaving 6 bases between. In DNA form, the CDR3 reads TGTGCCAGCAGCTTAGCGCTTGCCGAGCAGTACTTC. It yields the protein CASSLALAEQYF.

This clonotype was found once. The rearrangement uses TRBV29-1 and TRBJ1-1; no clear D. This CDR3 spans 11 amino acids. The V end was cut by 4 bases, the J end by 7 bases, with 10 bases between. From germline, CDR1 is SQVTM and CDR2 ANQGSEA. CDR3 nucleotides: TGCAGCGTTGGGGTGGTGGATGAAGCTTTCTTT. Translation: CSVGVVDEAFF.

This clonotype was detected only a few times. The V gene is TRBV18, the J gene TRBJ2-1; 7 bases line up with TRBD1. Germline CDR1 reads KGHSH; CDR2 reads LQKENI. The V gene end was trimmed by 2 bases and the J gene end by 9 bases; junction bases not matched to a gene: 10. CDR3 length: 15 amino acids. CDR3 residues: CASSPDKTGKGEQFF. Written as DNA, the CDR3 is TGTGCCAGCTCACCAGACAAGACAGGGAAGGGTGAGCAGTTCTTC. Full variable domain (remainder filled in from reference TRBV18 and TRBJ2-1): NAGVMQNPRHLVRRRGQEARLRCSPMKGHSHVYWYRQLPEEGLKFMVYLQKENIIDESGMPKERFSAEFPKEGPSILRIQQVVRGDSAAYFCASSPDKTGKGEQFFGPGTRLTVL.

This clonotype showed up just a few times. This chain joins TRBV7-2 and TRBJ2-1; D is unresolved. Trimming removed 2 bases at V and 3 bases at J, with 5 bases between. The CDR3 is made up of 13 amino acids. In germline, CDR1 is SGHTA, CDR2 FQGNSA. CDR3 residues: CASSLLGYNEQFF. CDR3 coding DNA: TGTGCCAGCAGCTTACTGGGCTACAATGAGCAGTTCTTC.

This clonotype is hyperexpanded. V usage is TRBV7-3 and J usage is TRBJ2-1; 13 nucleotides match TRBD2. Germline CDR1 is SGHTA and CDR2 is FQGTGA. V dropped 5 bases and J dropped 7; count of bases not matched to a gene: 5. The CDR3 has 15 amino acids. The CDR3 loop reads CASSVGLAGVNEQFF. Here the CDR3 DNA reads TGTGCCAGCAGCGTCGGACTAGCGGGAGTTAATGAGCAGTTCTTC.